The present T cell receptor (beta chain) was sequenced within a study of cytomegalovirus exposure and HLA in healthy donors. The PCR ran on 60 Vbeta and 13 Jbeta primers. The repertoire was sequenced with immunoSEQ multiplex PCR; TCRdb's copy has only in-frame clones and lacks some. The sample lists around 99,000 clones; approximately 80% were seen once. The CDR3 consists of 15 residues. Germline-derived CDR1 and CDR2 are LNHDA and SQIVND (reference sequence). Trimming at V came to 8 bases and at J to 1 base, leaving 9 bases not matched to a gene. Every donor was a healthy person donating bone marrow.

The receptor comes from a male donor in good health and CMV-seronegative. Sequencing input: PBMCs. The rearrangement links TRBV19 to TRBJ1-1; the match to TRBD1 covers 8 bases. The CDR3: CASHDRGLGNTEAFF. The CDR3 DNA reads as TGTGCCAGTCATGACAGGGGCCTAGGGAACACTGAAGCTTTCTTT.